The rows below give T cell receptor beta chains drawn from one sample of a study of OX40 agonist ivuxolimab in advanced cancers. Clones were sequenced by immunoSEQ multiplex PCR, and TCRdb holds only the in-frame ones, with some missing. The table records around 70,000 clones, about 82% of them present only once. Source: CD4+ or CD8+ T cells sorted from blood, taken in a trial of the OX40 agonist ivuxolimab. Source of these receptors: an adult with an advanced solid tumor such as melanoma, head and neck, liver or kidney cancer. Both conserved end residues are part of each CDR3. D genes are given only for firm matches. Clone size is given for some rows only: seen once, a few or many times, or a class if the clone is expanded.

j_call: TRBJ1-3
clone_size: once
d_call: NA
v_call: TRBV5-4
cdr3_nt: TGTGCCAGCAGCTTAGGGGACGTTGGAAACACCATATATTTT
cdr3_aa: CASSLGDVGNTIYF

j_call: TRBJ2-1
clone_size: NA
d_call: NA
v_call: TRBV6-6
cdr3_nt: TGTGCCAGCAGTTATAGGCGGGACTACAATGAGCAGTTCTTC
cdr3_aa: CASSYRRDYNEQFF

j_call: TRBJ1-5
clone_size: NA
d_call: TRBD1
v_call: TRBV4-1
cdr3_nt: TGCGCCAGCAGCCACCCCACAGGGGCAATCAATCAGCCCCAGCATTTT
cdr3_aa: CASSHPTGAINQPQHF

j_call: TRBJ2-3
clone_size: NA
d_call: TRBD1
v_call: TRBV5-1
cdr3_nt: TGCGCCAGCAGCCCAGGGACAGGGGCCACCACAGATACGCAGTATTTT
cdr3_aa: CASSPGTGATTDTQYF

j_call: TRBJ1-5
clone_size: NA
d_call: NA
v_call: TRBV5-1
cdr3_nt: TGCGCCAGCAGCTTAGGGCCTTATCAGCCCCAGCATTTT
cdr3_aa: CASSLGPYQPQHF

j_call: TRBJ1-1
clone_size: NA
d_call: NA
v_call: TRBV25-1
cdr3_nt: TGTGCCAGCAGTGCCACAGCGAACACTGAAGCTTTCTTT
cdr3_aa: CASSATANTEAFF

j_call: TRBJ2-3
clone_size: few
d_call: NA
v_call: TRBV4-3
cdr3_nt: TGCGCCAGCAGCCAGTCTTTGTGGGTTACAGATACGCAGTATTTT
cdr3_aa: CASSQSLWVTDTQYF

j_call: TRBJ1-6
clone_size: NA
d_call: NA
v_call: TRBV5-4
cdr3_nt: TGTGCCCAGCAGGCCAGGGAAAATTCACCCCTCCACTTT
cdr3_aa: CAQQARENSPLHF

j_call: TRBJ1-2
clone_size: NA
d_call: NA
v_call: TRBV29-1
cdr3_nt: TGCAGCGCGGTAGGGCCGACAATCCTCTATGGCTACACCTTC
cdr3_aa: CSAVGPTILYGYTF

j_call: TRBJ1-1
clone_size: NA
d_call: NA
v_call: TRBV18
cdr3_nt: TGTGCCAGCTCACCGGCCCAGGATCGGAACACTGAAGCTTTCTTT
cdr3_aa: CASSPAQDRNTEAFF

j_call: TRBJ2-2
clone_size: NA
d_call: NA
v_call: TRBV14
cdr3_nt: TGTGCCAGCAGCCAAGGACTCTGGACGGCCGCGAACACCGGGGAGCTGTTTTTT
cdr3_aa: CASSQGLWTAANTGELFF

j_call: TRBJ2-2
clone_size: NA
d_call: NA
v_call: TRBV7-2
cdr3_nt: TGTGCCAGCAGCTTGGGGGCTAGCCTAGGCGGGGAGCTGTTTTTT
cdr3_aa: CASSLGASLGGELFF

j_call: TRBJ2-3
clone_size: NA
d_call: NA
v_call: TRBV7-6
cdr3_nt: TGTGCCAGCAGCTCTATTAGTCAGGGCATAGATACGCAGTATTTT
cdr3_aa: CASSSISQGIDTQYF

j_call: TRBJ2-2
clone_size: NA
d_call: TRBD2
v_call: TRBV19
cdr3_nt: TGTGCCAGTGGTAGGATCCTAGCGGTCACCGGGGAGCTGTTTTTT
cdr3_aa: CASGRILAVTGELFF

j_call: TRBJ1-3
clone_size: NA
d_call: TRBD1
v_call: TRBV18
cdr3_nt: TGTGCCAGCTCAGTCGGACAGGGCGCCTCTGGAAACACCATATATTTT
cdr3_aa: CASSVGQGASGNTIYF

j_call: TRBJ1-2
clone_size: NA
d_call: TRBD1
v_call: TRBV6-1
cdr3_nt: TGTGCCAGCAGTTTCCGGGACAGACTGAACTATGGCTACACCTTC
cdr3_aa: CASSFRDRLNYGYTF

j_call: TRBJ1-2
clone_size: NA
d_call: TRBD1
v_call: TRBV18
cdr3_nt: TGTGCCAGCTCGCAACAGGACAGGGGGCATGGCTACACCTTC
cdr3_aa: CASSQQDRGHGYTF

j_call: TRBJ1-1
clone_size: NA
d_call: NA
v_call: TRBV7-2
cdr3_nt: TGTGCCAGCAGCTTAGCGGGCGGGAACACTGAAGCTTTCTTT
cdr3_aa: CASSLAGGNTEAFF

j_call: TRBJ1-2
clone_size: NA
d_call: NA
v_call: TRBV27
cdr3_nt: TGTGCCAGCAGTTCCTGGGGGACGGAATATGGCTACACCTTC
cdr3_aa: CASSSWGTEYGYTF

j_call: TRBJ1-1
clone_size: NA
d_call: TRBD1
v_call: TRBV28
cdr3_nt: TGTGCCAGCAGTCCCGGACAGGGGGTGAACACTGAAGCTTTCTTT
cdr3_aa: CASSPGQGVNTEAFF

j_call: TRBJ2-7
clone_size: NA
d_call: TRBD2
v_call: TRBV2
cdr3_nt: TGTGCCAGCAGTGAAGGGCGGGGCGGGAGGGCCCTACGAGCACCTCACTTC
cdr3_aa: CASSEGRGGRALRAPHF

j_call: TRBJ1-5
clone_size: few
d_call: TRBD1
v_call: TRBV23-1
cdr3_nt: TGCGCCAGCAGTCGGGACAGGGAGAATCAGCCCCAGCATTTT
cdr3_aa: CASSRDRENQPQHF

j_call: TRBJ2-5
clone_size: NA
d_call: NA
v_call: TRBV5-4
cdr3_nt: TGTGCCAGCAGCGCGCAAGAGACCCAGTACTTC
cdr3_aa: CASSAQETQYF

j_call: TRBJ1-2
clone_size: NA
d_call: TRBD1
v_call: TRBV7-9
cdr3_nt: TGTGCCAGCAGCTTAACCCAGACAGGGGGCGTCGATGGCTACACCTTC
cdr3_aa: CASSLTQTGGVDGYTF

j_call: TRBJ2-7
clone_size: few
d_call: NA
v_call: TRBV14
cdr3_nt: TGTGCCAGCAGCCAAGATATCCATCGTGGCGAGCAGTACTTC
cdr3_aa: CASSQDIHRGEQYF

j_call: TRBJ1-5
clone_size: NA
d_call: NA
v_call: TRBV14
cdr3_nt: TGTGCCAGCAGCCAAGAGGGCCCGCTGACCAGCAATCAGCCCCAGCATTTT
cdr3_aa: CASSQEGPLTSNQPQHF

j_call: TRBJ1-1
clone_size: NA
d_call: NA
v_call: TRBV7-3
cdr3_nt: TGTGCCAGCAGCTTAGAGCTAAACACTGAAGCTTTCTTT
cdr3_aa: CASSLELNTEAFF

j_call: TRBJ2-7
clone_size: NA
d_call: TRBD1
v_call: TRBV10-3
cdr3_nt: TGTGCCATCAGGGGACAGACCTACGAGCAGTACTTC
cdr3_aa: CAIRGQTYEQYF

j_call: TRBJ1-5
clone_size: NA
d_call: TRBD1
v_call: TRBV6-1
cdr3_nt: TGTGCCAGCAGTGGGGGGACAGTAGCGGCCAATCAGCCCCAGCATTTT
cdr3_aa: CASSGGTVAANQPQHF

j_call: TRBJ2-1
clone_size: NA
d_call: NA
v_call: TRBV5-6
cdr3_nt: TGTGCCAGCAGCCAAGTTGTGGCCGCCGGGAATGAGCAGTTCTTC
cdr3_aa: CASSQVVAAGNEQFF

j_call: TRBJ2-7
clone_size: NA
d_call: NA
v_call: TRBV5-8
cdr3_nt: TGTGCCAGCAGCCACTCCCCGGACAGAGCACTGTACTTC
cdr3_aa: CASSHSPDRALYF

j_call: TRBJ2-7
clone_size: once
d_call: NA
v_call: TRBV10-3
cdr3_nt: TGTGCCATCAGTGGGGTAGGTGGGAGCCGATACGAGCAGTACTTC
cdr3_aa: CAISGVGGSRYEQYF

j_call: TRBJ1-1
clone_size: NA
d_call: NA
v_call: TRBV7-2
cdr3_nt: TGTGCCAGCAGCACAAACTGGGGGAACACTGAAGCTTTCTTT
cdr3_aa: CASSTNWGNTEAFF

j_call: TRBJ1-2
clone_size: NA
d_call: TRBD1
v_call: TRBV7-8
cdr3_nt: TGTGCCAGCAGCTTCGCAAGACAGGGGTCGTATGGCTACACCTTC
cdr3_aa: CASSFARQGSYGYTF

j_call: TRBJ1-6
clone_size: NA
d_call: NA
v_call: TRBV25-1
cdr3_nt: TGTGCCAGAAGCACGGGACGCGGGAATTCACCCCTCCACTTT
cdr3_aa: CARSTGRGNSPLHF

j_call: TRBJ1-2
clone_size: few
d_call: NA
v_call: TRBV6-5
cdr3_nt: TGTGCCAGCAGTTACTCAGACGCGATTTATGGCTACACCTTC
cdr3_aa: CASSYSDAIYGYTF

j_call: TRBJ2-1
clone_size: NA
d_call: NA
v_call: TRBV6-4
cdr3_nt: TGTGCCAGCAGTGTCGAGACTTCGGGGGAGCAGTTCTTC
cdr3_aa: CASSVETSGEQFF

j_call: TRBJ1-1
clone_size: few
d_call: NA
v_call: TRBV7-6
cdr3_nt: TGTGCCAGCAGCGCCGGGGGGAACACTGAAGCTTTCTTT
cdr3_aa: CASSAGGNTEAFF

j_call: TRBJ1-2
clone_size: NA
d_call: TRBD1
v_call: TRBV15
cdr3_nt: TGTGCCACCAGCACCCGGACAGGGTCCTATGGCTACACCTTC
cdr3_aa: CATSTRTGSYGYTF

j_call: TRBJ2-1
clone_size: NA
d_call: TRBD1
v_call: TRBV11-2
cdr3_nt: TGTGCCAGCAGCTCCGGACAGGGGTTACCTCCGCCTTACTACAATGAGCAGTTCTTC
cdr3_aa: CASSSGQGLPPPYYNEQFF

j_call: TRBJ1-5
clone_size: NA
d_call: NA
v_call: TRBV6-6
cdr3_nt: TGTGCCAGCACCCAGGGCCTAGAAAATCAGCCCCAGCATTTT
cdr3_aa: CASTQGLENQPQHF

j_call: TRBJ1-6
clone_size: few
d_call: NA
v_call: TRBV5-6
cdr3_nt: TGTGCCAGCAGCTTCCAACAGGGTAGCTCACCCCTCCACTTT
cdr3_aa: CASSFQQGSSPLHF

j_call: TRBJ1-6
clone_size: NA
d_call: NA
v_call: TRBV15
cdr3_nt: TGTGCCACCAGCAGAGATCGTGGCCTGAATTCACCCCTCCACTTT
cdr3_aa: CATSRDRGLNSPLHF

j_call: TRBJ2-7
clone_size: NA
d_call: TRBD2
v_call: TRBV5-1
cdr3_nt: TGCGCCAGCAGCTTGGGACTAGCGGGAGAGTACGAGCAGTACTTC
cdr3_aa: CASSLGLAGEYEQYF

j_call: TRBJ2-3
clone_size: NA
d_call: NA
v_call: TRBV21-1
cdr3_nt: NA
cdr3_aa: CASSKALFGQGAGDTQYF

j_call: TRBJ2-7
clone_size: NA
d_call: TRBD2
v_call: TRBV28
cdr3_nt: TGTGCCAGCAGCTTAACACAGGGACTAGCGGTGTCGTGGCAGTACTTC
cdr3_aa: CASSLTQGLAVSWQYF

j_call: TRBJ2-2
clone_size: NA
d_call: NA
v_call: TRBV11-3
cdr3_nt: TGTGCCAGCAGCTCCCACACCGGGGAGCTGTTTTTT
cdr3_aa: CASSSHTGELFF

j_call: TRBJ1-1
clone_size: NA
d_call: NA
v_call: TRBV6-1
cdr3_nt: TGTGCCAGCAGTCCCCTATTGTCCACTGAAGCTTTCTTT
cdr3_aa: CASSPLLSTEAFF

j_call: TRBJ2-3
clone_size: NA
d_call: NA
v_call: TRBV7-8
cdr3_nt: TGTGCCAGCAGCTCACTACCAGATACGCAGTATTTT
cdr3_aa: CASSSLPDTQYF

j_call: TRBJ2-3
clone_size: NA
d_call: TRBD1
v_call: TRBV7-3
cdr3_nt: TGTGCCAGCAGCTTACGGACAGGGGATTCAGATACGCAGTATTTT
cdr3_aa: CASSLRTGDSDTQYF

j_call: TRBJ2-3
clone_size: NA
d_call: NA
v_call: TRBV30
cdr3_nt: TGTGCCTGGAGTCCCGGACAACAGATTCGCACAGATACGCAGTATTTT
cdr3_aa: CAWSPGQQIRTDTQYF

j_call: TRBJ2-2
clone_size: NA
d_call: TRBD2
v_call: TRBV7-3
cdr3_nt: TGTGCCAGCAGCTTACGACTAGCGGACACCGGGGAGCTGTTTTTT
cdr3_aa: CASSLRLADTGELFF